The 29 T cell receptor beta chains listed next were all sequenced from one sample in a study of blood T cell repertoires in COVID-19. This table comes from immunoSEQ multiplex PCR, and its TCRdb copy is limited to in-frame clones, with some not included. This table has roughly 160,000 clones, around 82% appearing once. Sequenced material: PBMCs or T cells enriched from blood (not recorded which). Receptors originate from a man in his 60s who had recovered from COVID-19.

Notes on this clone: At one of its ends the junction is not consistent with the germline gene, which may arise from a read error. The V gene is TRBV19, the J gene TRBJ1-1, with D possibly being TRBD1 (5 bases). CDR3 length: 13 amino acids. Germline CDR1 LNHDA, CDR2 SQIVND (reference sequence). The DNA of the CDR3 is TGTGCTAGTACCAATGACAGATACCTTGAAGCTTTCTTT. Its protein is CASTNDRYLEAFF. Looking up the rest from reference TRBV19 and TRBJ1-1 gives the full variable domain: DGGITQSPKYLFRKEGQNVTLSCEQNLNHDAMYWYRQDPGQGLRLIYYSQIVNDFQKGDIAEGYSVSREKKESFPLTVTSAQKNPTAFYLCASTNDRYLEAFFGQGTRLTVV.

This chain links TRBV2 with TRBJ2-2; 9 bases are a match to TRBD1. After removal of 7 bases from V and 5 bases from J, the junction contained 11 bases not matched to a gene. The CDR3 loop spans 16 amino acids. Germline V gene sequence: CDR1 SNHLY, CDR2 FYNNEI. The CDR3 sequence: CASKTGQGVRTGELFF. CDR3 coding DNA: TGTGCCAGCAAGACGGGACAGGGTGTCCGGACCGGGGAGCTGTTTTTT.

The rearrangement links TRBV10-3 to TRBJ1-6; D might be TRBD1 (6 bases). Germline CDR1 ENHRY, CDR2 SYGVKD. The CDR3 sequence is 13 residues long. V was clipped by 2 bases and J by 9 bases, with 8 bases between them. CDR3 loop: CAISEGTRSPLHF. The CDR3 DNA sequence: TGTGCCATCAGTGAGGGGACACGTTCACCCCTCCACTTT.

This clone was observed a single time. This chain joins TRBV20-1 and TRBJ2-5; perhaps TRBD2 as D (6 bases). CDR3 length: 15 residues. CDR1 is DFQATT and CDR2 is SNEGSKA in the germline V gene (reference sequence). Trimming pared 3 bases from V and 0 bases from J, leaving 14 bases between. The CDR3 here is CSASSGVYDQETQYF. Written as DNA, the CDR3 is TGCAGTGCTAGTAGCGGAGTTTATGACCAAGAGACCCAGTACTTC.

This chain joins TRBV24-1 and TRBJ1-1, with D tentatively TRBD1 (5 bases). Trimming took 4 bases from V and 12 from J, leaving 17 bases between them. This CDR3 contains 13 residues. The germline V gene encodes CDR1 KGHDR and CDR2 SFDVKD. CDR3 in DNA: TGTGCCACCAGTGAGGACACCTCTGAGAGGTCTTTCTTT. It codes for CATSEDTSERSFF.

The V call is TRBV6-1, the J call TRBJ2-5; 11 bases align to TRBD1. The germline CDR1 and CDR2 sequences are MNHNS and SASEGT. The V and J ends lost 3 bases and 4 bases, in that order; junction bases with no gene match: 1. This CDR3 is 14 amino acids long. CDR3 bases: TGTGCCAGCAGTGAGGACAGGGGGCGAGAGACCCAGTACTTC. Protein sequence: CASSEDRGRETQYF.

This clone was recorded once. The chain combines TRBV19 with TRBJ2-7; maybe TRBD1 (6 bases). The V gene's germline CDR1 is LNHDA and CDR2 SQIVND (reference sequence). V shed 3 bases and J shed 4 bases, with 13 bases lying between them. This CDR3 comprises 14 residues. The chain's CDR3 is CASSIDLGAYEQYF. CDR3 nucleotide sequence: TGTGCCAGTAGTATCGATCTGGGGGCGTACGAGCAGTACTTC.

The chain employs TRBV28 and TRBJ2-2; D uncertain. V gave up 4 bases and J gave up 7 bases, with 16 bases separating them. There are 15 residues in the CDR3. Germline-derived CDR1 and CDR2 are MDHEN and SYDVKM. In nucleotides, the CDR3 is TGTGCCAGCAGTTCCCCTACTTTGCCTGTCGGGGAGCTGTTTTTT. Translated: CASSSPTLPVGELFF.

The CDR3 loop reads CASSSRDRVYTEAFF. The DNA for the CDR3 is TGTGCCAGCAGCTCGAGGGACAGGGTTTACACTGAAGCTTTCTTT. The rearrangement joins TRBV7-8 to TRBJ1-1; 9 bases map to TRBD1. V was pared by 4 bases and J by 3 bases, with 6 bases of the junction left unmatched. Germline CDR1 and CDR2: SGHVS and FQNEAQ. This CDR3 has 15 amino acids.

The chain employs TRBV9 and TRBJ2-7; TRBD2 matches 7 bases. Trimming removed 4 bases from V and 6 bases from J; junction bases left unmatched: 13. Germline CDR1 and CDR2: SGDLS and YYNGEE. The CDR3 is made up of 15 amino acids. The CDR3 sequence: CASSKAGRTMGEQYF. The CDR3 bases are TGTGCCAGCAGCAAAGCGGGACGAACGATGGGCGAGCAGTACTTC. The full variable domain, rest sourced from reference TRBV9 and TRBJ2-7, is DSGVTQTPKHLITATGQRVTLRCSPRSGDLSVYWYQQSLDQGLQFLIQYYNGEERAKGNILERFSAQQFPDLHSELNLSSLELGDSALYFCASSKAGRTMGEQYFGPGTRLTVT.

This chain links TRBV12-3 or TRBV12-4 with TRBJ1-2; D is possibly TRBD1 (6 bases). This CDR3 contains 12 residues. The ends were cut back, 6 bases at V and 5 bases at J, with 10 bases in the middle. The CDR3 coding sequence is TGTGCCAGCAGGACAGGCCCATATGGCTACACCTTC. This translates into CASRTGPYGYTF.

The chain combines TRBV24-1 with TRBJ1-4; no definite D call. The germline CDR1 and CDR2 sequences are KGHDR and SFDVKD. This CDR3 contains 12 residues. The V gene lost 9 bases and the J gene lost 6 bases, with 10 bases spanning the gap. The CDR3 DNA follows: TGTGCCACCTCCGGAGCAGATGAAAAACTGTTTTTT. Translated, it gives CATSGADEKLFF.

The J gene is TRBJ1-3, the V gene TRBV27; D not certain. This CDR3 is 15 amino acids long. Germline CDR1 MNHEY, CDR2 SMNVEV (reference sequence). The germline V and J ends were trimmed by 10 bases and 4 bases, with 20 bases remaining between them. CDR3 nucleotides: TGTGCCACCCCTATATCTCCGCGTGTCGGAAACACCATATATTTT. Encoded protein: CATPISPRVGNTIYF.

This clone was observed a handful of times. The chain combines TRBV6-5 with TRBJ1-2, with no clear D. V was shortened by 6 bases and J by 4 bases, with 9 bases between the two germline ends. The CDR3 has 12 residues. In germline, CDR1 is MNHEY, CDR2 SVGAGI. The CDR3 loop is CASSPAGYGYTF. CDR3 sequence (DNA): TGTGCCAGCAGCCCAGCGGGCTATGGCTACACCTTC.

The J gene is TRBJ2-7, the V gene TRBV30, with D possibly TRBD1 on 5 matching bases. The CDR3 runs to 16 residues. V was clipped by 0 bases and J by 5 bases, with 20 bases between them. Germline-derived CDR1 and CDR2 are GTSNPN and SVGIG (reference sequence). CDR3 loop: CAWSVRTMIQGDEQYF. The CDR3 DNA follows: TGTGCCTGGAGTGTGCGGACGATGATCCAAGGGGACGAGCAGTACTTC. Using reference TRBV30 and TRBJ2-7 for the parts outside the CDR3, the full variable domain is SQTIHQWPATLVQPVGSPLSLECTVEGTSNPNLYWYRQAAGRGLQLLFYSVGIGQISSEVPQNLSASRPQDRQFILSSKKLLLSDSGFYLCAWSVRTMIQGDEQYFGPGTRLTVT.

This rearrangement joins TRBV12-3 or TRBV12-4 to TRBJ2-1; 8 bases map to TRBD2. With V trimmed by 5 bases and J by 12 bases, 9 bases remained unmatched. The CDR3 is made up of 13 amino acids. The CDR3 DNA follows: TGTGCCAGCAGTGAGGGACTAGTTTATCGGCAGTTCTTC. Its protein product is CASSEGLVYRQFF.

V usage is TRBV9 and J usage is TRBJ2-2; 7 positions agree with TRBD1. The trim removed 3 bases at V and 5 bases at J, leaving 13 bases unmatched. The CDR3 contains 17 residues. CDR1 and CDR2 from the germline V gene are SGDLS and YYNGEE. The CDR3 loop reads CASSGRQGSTITGELFF. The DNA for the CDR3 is TGTGCCAGCAGCGGGAGACAGGGCTCGACGATTACCGGGGAGCTGTTTTTT. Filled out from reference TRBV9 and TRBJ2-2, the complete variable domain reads DSGVTQTPKHLITATGQRVTLRCSPRSGDLSVYWYQQSLDQGLQFLIQYYNGEERAKGNILERFSAQQFPDLHSELNLSSLELGDSALYFCASSGRQGSTITGELFFGEGSRLTVL.

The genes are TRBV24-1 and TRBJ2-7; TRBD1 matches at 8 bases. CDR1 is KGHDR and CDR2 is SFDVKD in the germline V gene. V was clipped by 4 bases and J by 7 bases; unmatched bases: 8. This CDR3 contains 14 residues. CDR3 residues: CATSEPGTGREQYF. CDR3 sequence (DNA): TGTGCCACCAGTGAACCTGGGACAGGAAGAGAGCAGTACTTC.

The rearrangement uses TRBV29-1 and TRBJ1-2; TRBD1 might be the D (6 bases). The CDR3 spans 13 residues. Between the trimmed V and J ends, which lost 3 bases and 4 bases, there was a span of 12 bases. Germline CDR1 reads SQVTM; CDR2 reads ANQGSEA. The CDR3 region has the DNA TGCAGCGTTGAGTCAGGGGTGACCTATGGCTACACCTTC. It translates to CSVESGVTYGYTF.

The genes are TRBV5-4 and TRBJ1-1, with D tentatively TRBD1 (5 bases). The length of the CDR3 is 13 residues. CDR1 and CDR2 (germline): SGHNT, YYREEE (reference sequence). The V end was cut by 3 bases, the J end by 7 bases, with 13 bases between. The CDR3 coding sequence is TGTGCCAGCAGCTCGTGGGGGGAGGGTGAAGCTTTCTTT. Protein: CASSSWGEGEAFF.

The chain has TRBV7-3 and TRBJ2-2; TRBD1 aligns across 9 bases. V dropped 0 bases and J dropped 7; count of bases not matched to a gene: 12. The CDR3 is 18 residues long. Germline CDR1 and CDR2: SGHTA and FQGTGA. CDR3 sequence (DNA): TGTGCCAGCAGCTTAACTTGGGCCGGGACAGGGACGATCGGGGAGCTGTTTTTT. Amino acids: CASSLTWAGTGTIGELFF.

CDR3 region: CASTGQNSGNTIYF. The CDR3 DNA is TGTGCCAGCACGGGACAGAACTCTGGAAACACCATATATTTT. This sequence joins TRBV3-1 (or the pseudogene TRBV3-2) and TRBJ1-3; 7 positions match TRBD1. The CDR3 runs to 14 residues. The germline CDR1 and CDR2 sequences are LGHDT and YNNKEL (reference sequence). The trim removed 7 bases at V and 0 bases at J, leaving 3 bases unmatched.

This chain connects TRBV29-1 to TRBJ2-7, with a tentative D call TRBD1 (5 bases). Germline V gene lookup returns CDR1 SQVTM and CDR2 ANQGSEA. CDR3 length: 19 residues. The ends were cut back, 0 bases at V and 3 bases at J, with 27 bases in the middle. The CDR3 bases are TGCAGCGTTGAAGATGATGTCGCGGACAATGAGAACCAGGGCTACGAGCAGTACTTC. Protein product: CSVEDDVADNENQGYEQYF.

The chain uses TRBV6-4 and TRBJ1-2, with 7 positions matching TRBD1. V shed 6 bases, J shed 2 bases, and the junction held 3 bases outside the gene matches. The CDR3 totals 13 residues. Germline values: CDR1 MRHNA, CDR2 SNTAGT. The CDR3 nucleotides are TGTGCCAGCAGCAGGGGGGCGAACTATGGCTACACCTTC. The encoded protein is CASSRGANYGYTF.

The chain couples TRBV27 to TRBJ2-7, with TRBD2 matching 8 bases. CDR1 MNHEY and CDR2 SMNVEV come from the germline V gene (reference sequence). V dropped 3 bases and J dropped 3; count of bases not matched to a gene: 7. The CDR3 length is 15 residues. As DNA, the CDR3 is TGTGCCAGCAGTTTGGAAGCGGGGGTAGACTACGAGCAGTACTTC. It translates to CASSLEAGVDYEQYF.

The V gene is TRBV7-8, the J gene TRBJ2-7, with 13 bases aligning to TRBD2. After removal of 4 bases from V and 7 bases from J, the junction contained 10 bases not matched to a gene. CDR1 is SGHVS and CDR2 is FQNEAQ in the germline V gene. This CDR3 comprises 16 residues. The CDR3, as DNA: TGTGCCAGCAGCTCCCCACTAGCGGGAGGGCCGGGTGAGCAGTACTTC. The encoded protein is CASSSPLAGGPGEQYF. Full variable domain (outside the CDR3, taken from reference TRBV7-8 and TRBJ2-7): GAGVSQSPRYKVAKRGQDVALRCDPISGHVSLFWYQQALGQGPEFLTYFQNEAQLDKSGLPSDRFFAERPEGSVSTLKIQRTQQEDSAVYLCASSSPLAGGPGEQYFGPGTRLTVT.

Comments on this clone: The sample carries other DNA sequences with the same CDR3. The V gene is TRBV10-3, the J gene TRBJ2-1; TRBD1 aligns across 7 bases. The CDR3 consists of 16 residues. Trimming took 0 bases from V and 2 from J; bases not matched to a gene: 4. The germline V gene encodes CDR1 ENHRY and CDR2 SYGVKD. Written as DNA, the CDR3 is TGTGCCATCAGTGAGTCGACAGGGATGACCTACAATGAGCAGTTCTTC. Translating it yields CAISESTGMTYNEQFF.

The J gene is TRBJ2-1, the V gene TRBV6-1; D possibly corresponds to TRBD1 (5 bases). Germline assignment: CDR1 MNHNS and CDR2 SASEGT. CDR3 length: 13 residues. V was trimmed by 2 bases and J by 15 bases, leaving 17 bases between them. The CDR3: CASSESTGVLGFF. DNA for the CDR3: TGTGCCAGCAGTGAATCAACAGGCGTCTTAGGGTTCTTC.

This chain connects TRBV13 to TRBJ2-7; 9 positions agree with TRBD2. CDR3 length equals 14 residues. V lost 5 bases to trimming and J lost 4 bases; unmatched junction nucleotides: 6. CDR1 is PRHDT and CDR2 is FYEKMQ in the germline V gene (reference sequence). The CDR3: CASSVAGEGYEQYF. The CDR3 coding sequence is TGTGCCAGCAGCGTAGCGGGAGAGGGTTACGAGCAGTACTTC.